The 27 T cell receptor beta chains below come from one sample, sequenced in a study of blood T cell repertoires in COVID-19. Sequenced by immunoSEQ multiplex PCR; TCRdb stores in-frame clones only, minus some. The sample carries 60,000 to 75,000 clones, around 83% recorded once. Sequenced input: peripheral blood. The receptors originated from a man in his 70s with active COVID-19.

The chain has TRBV6-6 and TRBJ2-2, with 8 bases aligning to TRBD1. Germline CDR1 reads MNHNY; CDR2 reads SVGAGI (reference sequence). The CDR3 extends over 14 amino acids. With 3 bases clipped from V and 5 bases from J, the junction kept 2 bases outside the gene matches. Written as DNA, the CDR3 is TGTGCCAGCAGTTATACAGGGGGTACCGGGGAGCTGTTTTTT. Amino acids: CASSYTGGTGELFF.

This clone has only one observation. The chain recombines TRBV29-1 with TRBJ1-1, with D perhaps TRBD1 (6 bases). Trimming removed 1 base at V and 6 bases at J, with 18 bases between. The V gene's germline CDR1 is SQVTM and CDR2 ANQGSEA. The CDR3 consists of 15 residues. CDR3: CSVEGSGGLVAEAFF. The CDR3 DNA reads TGCAGCGTTGAAGGGAGCGGGGGGCTCGTCGCTGAAGCTTTCTTT.

This sequence joins TRBV5-1 and TRBJ2-1; D unresolved. The germline gives CDR1 SGHRS, CDR2 YFSETQ. CDR3 length: 14 residues. Trimming shortened V by 4 bases and J by 9 bases, and 17 bases separated the two germline ends. CDR3 region: CASSPDDRVGEQFF. The CDR3 DNA reads TGCGCCAGCAGCCCAGATGACCGGGTTGGTGAGCAGTTCTTC.

The chain couples TRBV30 to TRBJ2-2; 14 nucleotides align to TRBD2. Trimming cost V 5 bases and J 3 bases; bases outside gene matches: 2. The CDR3 totals 15 residues. Germline V gives CDR1 GTSNPN, CDR2 SVGIG (reference sequence). For the CDR3, the DNA is TGTGCCTGGGGGGGACTAGCGGGAGACACCGGGGAGCTGTTTTTT. Its translation: CAWGGLAGDTGELFF.

This clone was detected a few times. The chain joins TRBV18 to TRBJ2-7, with 8 bases fitting TRBD1. V dropped 2 bases and J dropped 5; count of bases not matched to a gene: 5. The germline V gene has CDR1 KGHSH and CDR2 LQKENI. The CDR3 spans 14 residues. CDR3 sequence (DNA): TGTGCCAGCTCACCAGGACAGGGCCCCCACGAGCAGTACTTC. This translates into CASSPGQGPHEQYF.

The genes are TRBV29-1 and TRBJ1-1, with a possible D match to TRBD1 (6 bases). The CDR3 runs 14 residues. Trimming took 3 bases from V and 6 from J, leaving 17 bases between them. Germline-derived CDR1 and CDR2 are SQVTM and ANQGSEA. The CDR3 sequence is CSVDRRTGFPEAFF. CDR3 nucleotide sequence: TGCAGCGTTGACCGAAGAACAGGGTTCCCTGAAGCTTTCTTT.

The DNA for the CDR3 is TGTGCCAGCAGCTTAGGACAGGGGGTGGCAGATACGCAGTATTTT. Its protein product is CASSLGQGVADTQYF. V usage is TRBV11-3 and J usage is TRBJ2-3; 9 bases map to TRBD1. Looked up from germline, CDR1 is SGHNT and CDR2 is YENEEA. With 1 base clipped from V and 4 bases from J, the junction kept 3 bases outside the gene matches. This CDR3 region has 15 residues.

This clone came up a few times. The chain has TRBV5-8 and TRBJ1-2; 8 nucleotides align to TRBD1. The CDR3 has 14 residues. Germline lookup yields CDR1 SGHTS and CDR2 YDEGEE. V was clipped by 4 bases and J by 5 bases; unmatched bases: 7. The CDR3: CASSPRTGPYGYTF. DNA of the CDR3: TGTGCCAGCAGCCCCCGGACAGGGCCATATGGCTACACCTTC.

This chain joins TRBV2 and TRBJ2-3, with a weak D call TRBD2 (6 bases). The germline V gene has CDR1 SNHLY and CDR2 FYNNEI. Trimming removed 6 bases at V and 1 base at J, with 17 bases between. The CDR3 sequence is 16 residues long. DNA of the CDR3: TGTGCCAGCAGAGCGGGTGTGGGCCGGGGCACAGATACGCAGTATTTT. It codes for CASRAGVGRGTDTQYF.

The V call is TRBV6-1, the J call TRBJ1-5, with a tentative D call TRBD1 (6 bases). The CDR3 extends over 15 amino acids. Germline V gene lookup returns CDR1 MNHNS and CDR2 SASEGT. Trimming removed 3 bases from V and 7 bases from J, with 16 bases in between. CDR3 DNA: TGTGCCAGCAGTGAGACCCCAGGGGCGGAACAGCCCCAGCATTTT. It translates to CASSETPGAEQPQHF.

This chain joins TRBV7-3 and TRBJ2-2; 11 bases agree with TRBD2. Per the germline V gene, CDR1 is SGHTA and CDR2 is FQGTGA. The CDR3 contains 17 residues. The V gene end was trimmed by 7 bases and the J gene end by 4 bases; junction bases not matched to a gene: 11. CDR3 coding DNA: TGTGCCAGCACCCCACTAGCGGGAGAGGGGGTCACCGGGGAGCTGTTTTTT. Translated: CASTPLAGEGVTGELFF. Complete variable domain (other parts from reference TRBV7-3 and TRBJ2-2): GAGVSQTPSNKVTEKGKYVELRCDPISGHTALYWYRQSLGQGPEFLIYFQGTGAADDSGLPNDRFFAVRPEGSVSTLKIQRTERGDSAVYLCASTPLAGEGVTGELFFGEGSRLTVL.

The J gene is TRBJ2-5, the V gene TRBV11-3; D perhaps matches TRBD2 (6 bases). The ends were cut back, 1 base at V and 3 bases at J, with 9 bases in the middle. The CDR3 has 14 amino acids. The V gene's germline CDR1 is SGHNT and CDR2 YENEEA. The chain's CDR3 is CASSLGGTEETQYF. CDR3 in DNA: TGTGCCAGCAGCTTAGGGGGGACTGAAGAGACCCAGTACTTC.

This chain connects TRBV11-1 to TRBJ2-2, with a weak D call TRBD1 (6 bases). CDR3 length equals 16 residues. The germline V gene encodes CDR1 SGHAT and CDR2 FQDESV (reference sequence). V was trimmed by 5 bases and J by 6 bases, leaving 19 bases between them. The DNA for the CDR3 is TGTGCCAGCAGCCCGGGACACCGCCTAGGGGCCGGGGAGCTGTTTTTT. Translation gives CASSPGHRLGAGELFF.

The chain combines TRBV5-1 with TRBJ1-2, with 8 bases that match TRBD1. The CDR3 has 17 residues. V shed 4 bases, J shed 4 bases, and the junction held 15 bases outside the gene matches. Per germline, CDR1 SGHRS and CDR2 YFSETQ. CDR3 coding DNA: TGCGCCAGCAGCGTAGTACTTGACAGGGGCCGCGCCTATGGCTACACCTTC. Translating gives CASSVVLDRGRAYGYTF. Combining the CDR3 with reference TRBV5-1 and TRBJ1-2 gives the whole variable domain KAGVTQTPRYLIKTRGQQVTLSCSPISGHRSVSWYQQTPGQGLQFLFEYFSETQRNKGNFPGRFSGRQFSNSRSEMNVSTLELGDSALYLCASSVVLDRGRAYGYTFGSGTRLTVV.

The gene calls are TRBV7-9 and TRBJ2-2; D possibly corresponds to TRBD2 (6 bases). Germline V gene data show CDR1 as SEHNR and CDR2 as FQNEAQ (reference sequence). Trimming cost V 3 bases and J 8 bases, with 13 bases left between them. This CDR3 region has 14 residues. This chain's CDR3 is CASSLSGAGGELFF. The CDR3 nucleotides are TGTGCCAGCAGCTTGTCGGGAGCGGGTGGGGAGCTGTTTTTT.

The J gene is TRBJ2-7, the V gene TRBV6-5; D gene unclear. There are 12 residues in the CDR3. The germline V and J ends were trimmed by 6 bases and 7 bases, with 13 bases remaining between them. From germline, CDR1 is MNHEY and CDR2 SVGAGI. CDR3 sequence: CASSQTNGEQYF. The CDR3 DNA reads TGTGCCAGCAGCCAAACTAACGGGGAGCAGTACTTC.

The chain couples TRBV4-1 to TRBJ1-5; 7 bases agree with TRBD1. Trimming took 0 bases from V and 11 from J; bases not matched to a gene: 16. CDR3 length: 17 amino acids. Per germline, CDR1 MGHRA and CDR2 YSYEKL. CDR3 residues: CASSQEGQRGSIQAQHF. The CDR3 DNA follows: TGCGCCAGCAGCCAAGAGGGACAGAGGGGGTCGATCCAGGCCCAGCATTTT.

V and J are TRBV6-5 and TRBJ2-2, with 8 bases identical to TRBD2. Germline-derived CDR1 and CDR2 are MNHEY and SVGAGI. Losses at the gene ends were 8 bases for V and 4 bases for J; bases not matched to a gene: 3. The CDR3 is made up of 13 amino acids. This chain's CDR3 is CASGREATGELFF. CDR3 nucleotides: TGTGCCAGCGGGCGGGAGGCCACCGGGGAGCTGTTTTTT.

The chain combines TRBV12-3 or TRBV12-4 with TRBJ2-7; D perhaps matches TRBD2 (7 bases). V lost 7 bases, J lost 2 bases, and 12 bases lay in between. This CDR3 is built from 13 residues. CDR3 in amino acids: CASTEGGPYEQYF. The DNA of the CDR3 is TGTGCCAGCACCGAGGGGGGGCCCTACGAGCAGTACTTC.

The chain couples TRBV6-5 to TRBJ2-1; D might be TRBD1 (6 bases). CDR1 MNHEY and CDR2 SVGAGI come from the germline V gene. The CDR3 is 15 residues long. V was trimmed by 7 bases and J by 9 bases, leaving 22 bases between them. CDR3 loop: CASTQGGGLGSEQFF. The DNA for the CDR3 is TGTGCCAGCACCCAAGGGGGTGGCCTGGGAAGTGAGCAGTTCTTC.

The genes are TRBV3-1 (or the pseudogene TRBV3-2) and TRBJ2-7; tentative D call: TRBD1 (6 bases). There are 13 residues in the CDR3. The V and J ends lost 3 bases and 5 bases respectively, with 11 bases between them. Germline assignment: CDR1 LGHDT and CDR2 YNNKEL (reference sequence). CDR3 amino acids: CASSQSDSHEQYF. The CDR3 DNA reads TGTGCCAGCAGCCAGTCGGACAGCCACGAGCAGTACTTC.

J is TRBJ2-7 and V is TRBV7-2; 7 bases fit TRBD2. V was clipped by 1 base and J by 3 bases; unmatched bases: 9. The CDR3 spans 16 residues. CDR1 and CDR2 (germline): SGHTA, FQGNSA. The CDR3 sequence is CASSLGRGRVGYEQYF. The CDR3 DNA follows: TGTGCCAGCAGCTTAGGCCGGGGGAGGGTAGGCTACGAGCAGTACTTC.

This chain joins TRBV5-1 and TRBJ1-4; a weak D match, TRBD1 (5 bases). The CDR3 spans 14 residues. V gave up 0 bases and J gave up 5 bases, with 8 bases separating them. The germline V gene has CDR1 SGHRS and CDR2 YFSETQ. The CDR3 spells CASSLATGNEKLFF. The CDR3 bases are TGCGCCAGCAGCTTGGCCACAGGAAATGAAAAACTGTTTTTT. Combining the CDR3 with reference TRBV5-1 and TRBJ1-4 gives the whole variable domain KAGVTQTPRYLIKTRGQQVTLSCSPISGHRSVSWYQQTPGQGLQFLFEYFSETQRNKGNFPGRFSGRQFSNSRSEMNVSTLELGDSALYLCASSLATGNEKLFFGSGTQLSVL.

V usage is TRBV5-1 and J usage is TRBJ1-5; D remains ambiguous. CDR1 is SGHRS and CDR2 is YFSETQ in the germline V gene. CDR3 length: 14 amino acids. V lost 0 bases and J lost 5, with 9 bases in between. CDR3 DNA sequence: TGCGCCAGCAGCTTGGGGGGAGAGCATCAGCCCCAGCATTTT. Amino acids: CASSLGGEHQPQHF. Full variable domain (rest looked up from reference TRBV5-1 and TRBJ1-5): KAGVTQTPRYLIKTRGQQVTLSCSPISGHRSVSWYQQTPGQGLQFLFEYFSETQRNKGNFPGRFSGRQFSNSRSEMNVSTLELGDSALYLCASSLGGEHQPQHFGDGTRLSIL.

This chain connects TRBV11-2 to TRBJ2-5, with 11 bases matching TRBD2. In germline, CDR1 is SGHAT, CDR2 FQNNGV. CDR3 length equals 16 residues. V lost 5 bases to trimming and J lost 0 bases; unmatched junction nucleotides: 5. The CDR3 nucleotides read TGTGCCAGCAGCCTGGGGACTAGCGGATACCAAGAGACCCAGTACTTC. It encodes CASSLGTSGYQETQYF.

The CDR3 region has the DNA TGTGCCAGCAGTCCCGGGACAGCAGTTGCAACTAATGAAAAACTGTTTTTT. This translates into CASSPGTAVATNEKLFF. V is TRBV27 and J is TRBJ1-4, with 7 nucleotides matching TRBD1. This CDR3 has 17 residues. The V gene's germline CDR1 is MNHEY and CDR2 SMNVEV (reference sequence). Germline trimming cut 5 bases from V and 0 bases from J; bases unmatched to any gene: 9.

J is TRBJ1-1 and V is TRBV7-2; D not certain. Germline values: CDR1 SGHTA, CDR2 FQGNSA. The CDR3 is 12 residues long. Trimming left V 6 bases short and J 5 bases short, with 10 bases between. The CDR3 here is CASRFPGTEAFF. In DNA, the CDR3 is TGTGCCAGCAGGTTTCCAGGTACTGAAGCTTTCTTT.